This TCR beta chain comes out of a study of T cell responses to AZD1222 COVID-19 vaccine. Points from the study as a whole: In all cases, repertoires were sampled only after the peak T cell response. Seropositive AZD1222 recipients at baseline numbered only five or six.

The CDR3 spans 13 residues. CDR1 and CDR2 from the germline V gene are LNHDA and SQIVND (reference sequence). Between the trimmed V and J ends, which lost 5 bases and 3 bases, there was a span of 10 bases. Generated by immunoSEQ multiplex PCR, the TCRdb table keeps only in-frame clones and is missing some. The sample contains under 150,000 clones, about 93% of which appear only once. Comment on this clone: Antigen unknown.

The receptor was isolated from an adult in good health. Here the sequenced sample was peripheral blood, taken on day 0 of AZD1222 vaccination. The rearrangement links TRBV19 to TRBJ2-5; D gene uncertain. CDR3 sequence: CASSLRAEETQYF. The CDR3 DNA follows: TGTGCCAGTAGTCTTAGGGCAGAAGAGACCCAGTACTTC.